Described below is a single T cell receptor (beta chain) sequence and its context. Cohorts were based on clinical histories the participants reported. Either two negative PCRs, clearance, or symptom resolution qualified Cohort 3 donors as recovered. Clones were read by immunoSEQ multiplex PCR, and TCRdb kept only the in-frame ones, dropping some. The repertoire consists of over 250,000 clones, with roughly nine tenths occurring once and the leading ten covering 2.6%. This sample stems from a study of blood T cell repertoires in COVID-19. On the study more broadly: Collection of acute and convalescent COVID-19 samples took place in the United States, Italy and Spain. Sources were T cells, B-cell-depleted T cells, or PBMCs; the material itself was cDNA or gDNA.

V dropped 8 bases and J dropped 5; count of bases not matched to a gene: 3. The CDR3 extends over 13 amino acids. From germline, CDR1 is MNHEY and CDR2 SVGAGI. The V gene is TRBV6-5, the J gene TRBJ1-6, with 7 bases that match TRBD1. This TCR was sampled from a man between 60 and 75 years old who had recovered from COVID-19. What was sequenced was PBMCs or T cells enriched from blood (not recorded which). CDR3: CASGGQNNSPLHF. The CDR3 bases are TGTGCCAGCGGGGGACAGAATAATTCACCCCTCCACTTT.